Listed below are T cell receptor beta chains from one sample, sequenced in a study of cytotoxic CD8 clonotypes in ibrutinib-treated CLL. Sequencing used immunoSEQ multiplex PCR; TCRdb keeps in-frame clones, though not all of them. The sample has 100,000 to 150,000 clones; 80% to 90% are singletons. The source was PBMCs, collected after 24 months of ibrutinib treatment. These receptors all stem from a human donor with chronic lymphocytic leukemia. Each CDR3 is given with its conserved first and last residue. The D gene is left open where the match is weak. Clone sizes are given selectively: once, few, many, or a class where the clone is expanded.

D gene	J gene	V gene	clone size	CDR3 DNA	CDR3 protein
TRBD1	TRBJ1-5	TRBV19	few	TGTGCCAGTAGTATAGGGTCGACAGGGGGATATCAGCCCCAGCATTTT	CASSIGSTGGYQPQHF
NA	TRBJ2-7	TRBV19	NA	TGTGCCAGTAGTATAGACGCGGGATTTTACGCCTCCTACGAGCAGTACTTC	CASSIDAGFYASYEQYF
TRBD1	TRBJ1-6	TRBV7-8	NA	TGTGCCAGCAGCTTAGTCCCAGGGGGTAATAATTCACCCCTCCACTTT	CASSLVPGGNNSPLHF
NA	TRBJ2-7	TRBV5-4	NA	TGTGCCAGCAGCTTTAAGGAGGGGGCCCTTGGCGAGCAGTACTTC	CASSFKEGALGEQYF
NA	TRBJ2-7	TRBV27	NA	TGTGCCAGCAGTTTTAGTTACGAGCAGTACTTC	CASSFSYEQYF
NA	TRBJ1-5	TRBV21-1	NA	TGTGCCAGCAGCTCGGATGGTCAGCCCCAGCATTTT	CASSSDGQPQHF
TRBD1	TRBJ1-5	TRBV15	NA	TGTGCCACCAGCAGAGATGGACAGGGGAGCAATCAGCCCCAGCATTTT	CATSRDGQGSNQPQHF
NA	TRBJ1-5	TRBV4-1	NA	TGCGCCAGCAGCCAAGAAATAGGATTTCAGGGCAATCAGCCCCAGCATTTT	CASSQEIGFQGNQPQHF
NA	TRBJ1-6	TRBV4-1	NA	TGCGCCACATCACAGCAATATAATTCACCTCTCCACTTT	CATSQQYNSPLHF
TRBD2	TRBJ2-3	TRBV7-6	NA	TGTGCCAGCAGCTTAGCCGGGGGGGCCGCAGATACGCAGTATTTT	CASSLAGGAADTQYF
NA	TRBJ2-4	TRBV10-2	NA	TGCGCCAGCAGGACGGTAAACATTCAGTACTTC	CASRTVNIQYF
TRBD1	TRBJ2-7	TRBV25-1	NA	TGTGCCAGCAAATCCGGGACAGGGGGCTCGGGGCAGTACTTC	CASKSGTGGSGQYF
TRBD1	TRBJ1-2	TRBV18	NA	TGTGCCAGCTCACCCTCCCCCCCGACAGGGGACTATGGCTACACCTTC	CASSPSPPTGDYGYTF
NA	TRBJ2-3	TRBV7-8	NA	TGTGCCAGCAGCGTTGGGGGGGGGCAAGATACGCAGTATTTT	CASSVGGGQDTQYF
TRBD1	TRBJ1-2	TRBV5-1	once	TGCGCCAGCAGCCGCACCTTGGGACAGGGGGACTATGGCTACACCTTC	CASSRTLGQGDYGYTF
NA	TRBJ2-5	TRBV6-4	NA	TGTGCCAGCAGTGACTTGCGTTCAGAGACCCAGTACTTC	CASSDLRSETQYF
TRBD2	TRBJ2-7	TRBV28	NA	TGTGCCACCTTTTCTAGCGGATCCTACGAGCAGTACTTC	CATFSSGSYEQYF
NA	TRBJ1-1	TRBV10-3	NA	TGTGCCATCAGTGATAGTAGGGGGGCAGTACTAGTCGAAGCTTTCTTT	CAISDSRGAVLVEAFF
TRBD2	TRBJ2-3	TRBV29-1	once	TGCAGCGTTGGCCCCGGGGGCGGGGGGACAGATACGCAGTATTTT	CSVGPGGGGTDTQYF
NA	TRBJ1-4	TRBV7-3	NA	TGTGCCAGCAGCTTAATGGCTAATGAAAAACTGTTTTTT	CASSLMANEKLFF
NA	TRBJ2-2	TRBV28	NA	TGTGGCATTGCCCGGTTCGCGGGCGGGGAGCTGTTTTTT	CGIARFAGGELFF
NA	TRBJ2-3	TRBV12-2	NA	TGTGCAAGTCGCTTAGCGTCGATACAGAACAGGGGGAATAGCACAGATACGCAGTATTTT	CASRLASIQNRGNSTDTQYF
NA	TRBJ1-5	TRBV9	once	TGTGCCAGCAGCCCGGGACGGTTGGATCAGCCCCAGCATTTT	CASSPGRLDQPQHF
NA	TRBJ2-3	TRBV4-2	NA	TGTGCCAGCAGCCAAGAGCGGTTCACAGATACGCAGTATTTT	CASSQERFTDTQYF
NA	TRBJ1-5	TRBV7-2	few	TGTGCCAGCAGTGAGATCCCTAATCAGCCCCAGCATTTT	CASSEIPNQPQHF
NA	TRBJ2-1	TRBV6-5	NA	TGTGCCAGCAGTCCACGACAGATCTCCTACAATGAGCAGTTCTTC	CASSPRQISYNEQFF
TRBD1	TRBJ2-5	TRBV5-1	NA	TGCGCCAGCAGCTTCCAGGGGGCTGGGGAGACCCAGTACTTC	CASSFQGAGETQYF
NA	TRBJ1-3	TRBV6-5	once	TGTGCCAGCAGTTACAGCTTTAGGGGCTCTGGAAACACCATATATTTT	CASSYSFRGSGNTIYF
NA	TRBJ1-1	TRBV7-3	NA	TGTGCCAGCAGCGAAGGCGCGAACACTGAAGCTTTCTTT	CASSEGANTEAFF
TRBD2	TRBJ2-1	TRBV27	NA	TGTGCCAGCAGTTTAGCGGGAGCCTACAATGAGCAGTTCTTC	CASSLAGAYNEQFF
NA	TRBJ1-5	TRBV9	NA	TGTGCCAGCAGCGCCGGAGGACCAAGTAGCAATCAGCCCCAGCATTTT	CASSAGGPSSNQPQHF
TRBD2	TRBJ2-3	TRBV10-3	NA	TGTGCCATCAGAGTAGCGGGAGCGGGAGCAGATACGCAGTATTTT	CAIRVAGAGADTQYF
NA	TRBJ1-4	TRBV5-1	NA	TGCGCCAGCAGCTTGGACGCCCGAACTAATGAAAAACTGTTTTTT	CASSLDARTNEKLFF
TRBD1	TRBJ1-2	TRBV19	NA	TGTGCCAGTATGGGGGGACAGTTAAACTATGGCTACACCTTC	CASMGGQLNYGYTF
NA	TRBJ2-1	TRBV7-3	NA	TGTGCCAGCAGGATAGCGATAGATTCCTACAATGAGCAGTTCTTC	CASRIAIDSYNEQFF
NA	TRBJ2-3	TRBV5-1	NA	TGCGCCAGCAGCCTGCGGGGCCCAGATACGCAGTATTTT	CASSLRGPDTQYF
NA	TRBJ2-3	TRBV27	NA	TGTGCCAGCAGTTTACGGGGGATGGAGACAGATACGCAGTATTTT	CASSLRGMETDTQYF
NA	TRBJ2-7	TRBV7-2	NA	TGTGCCAGCAGCTTTCTGGGTTCCTCCTACGAGCAGTACTTC	CASSFLGSSYEQYF
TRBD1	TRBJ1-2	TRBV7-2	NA	TGTGCCAGCAGCCCTAGAGTAGGGACAGGGAACTATGGCTACACCTTC	CASSPRVGTGNYGYTF
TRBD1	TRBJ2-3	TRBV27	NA	TGTGCCAGCAGTGCTGACAGGGTCCTTTCGTTAACTAGCACAGATACGCAGTATTTT	CASSADRVLSLTSTDTQYF
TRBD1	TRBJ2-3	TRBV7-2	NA	TGTGCCAGCAGAGCAGGACAGGGGGTAACAGATACGCAGTATTTT	CASRAGQGVTDTQYF
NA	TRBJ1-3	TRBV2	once	TGTGCCAGCAAACAGTCCCTCTCTGGAAACACCATATATTTT	CASKQSLSGNTIYF
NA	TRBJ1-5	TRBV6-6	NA	TGTGCCAGCAGACTACAGGGAGGCGGCAATCAGCCCCAGCATTTT	CASRLQGGGNQPQHF
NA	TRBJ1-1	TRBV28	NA	TGTGCCAGCAGTTTCCCCCTTAACACTGAAGCTTTCTTT	CASSFPLNTEAFF
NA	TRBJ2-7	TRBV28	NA	TGTGCCAGCAGTTTAGCGACAAAAGGTATATTATACAGGTACTTC	CASSLATKGILYRYF
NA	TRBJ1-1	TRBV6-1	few	TGTGCCAGCAGTGAATCAGGGAAAAACACTGAAGCTTTCTTT	CASSESGKNTEAFF
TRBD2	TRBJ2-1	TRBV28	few	TGTGCCAGCATTACCGGGGGGGGAGCGCCTTCCTACAATGAGCAGTTCTTC	CASITGGGAPSYNEQFF
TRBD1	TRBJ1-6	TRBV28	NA	TGTGCCAGCAGTTCCGTACAGGGGTATAATTCACCCCTCCACTTT	CASSSVQGYNSPLHF
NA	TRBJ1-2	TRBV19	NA	TGTGCCAGTAGTGTCCCTAACTATGGCTACACCTTC	CASSVPNYGYTF
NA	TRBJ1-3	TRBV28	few	TGTGCCACCCTTCGTGGGGGCTCTGGAAACACCATATATTTT	CATLRGGSGNTIYF